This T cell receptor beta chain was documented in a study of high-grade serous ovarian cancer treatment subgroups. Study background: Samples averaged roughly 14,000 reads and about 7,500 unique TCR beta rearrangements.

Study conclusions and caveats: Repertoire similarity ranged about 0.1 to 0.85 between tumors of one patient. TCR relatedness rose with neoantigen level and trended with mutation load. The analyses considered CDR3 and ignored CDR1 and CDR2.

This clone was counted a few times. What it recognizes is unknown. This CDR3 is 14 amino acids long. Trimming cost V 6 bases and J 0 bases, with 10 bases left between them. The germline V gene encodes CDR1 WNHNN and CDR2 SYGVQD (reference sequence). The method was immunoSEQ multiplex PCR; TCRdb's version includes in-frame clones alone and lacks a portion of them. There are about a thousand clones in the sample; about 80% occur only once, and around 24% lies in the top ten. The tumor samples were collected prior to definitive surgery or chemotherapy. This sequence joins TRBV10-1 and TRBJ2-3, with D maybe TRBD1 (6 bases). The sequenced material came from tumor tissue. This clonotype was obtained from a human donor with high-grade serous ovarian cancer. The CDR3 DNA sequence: TGCGCCAGCAGCCTGACAGGAAGCACAGATACGCAGTATTTT. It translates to CASSLTGSTDTQYF.